This T cell receptor beta chain was sequenced for a study of cytomegalovirus exposure and HLA in healthy donors. This PCR relied on a set of 60 Vbeta primers and 13 Jbeta primers. The assay was immunoSEQ multiplex PCR, and TCRdb's table has in-frame clones only and misses some. The sample records about 130,000 clones, about two thirds being singletons. Sequencing was performed on PBMCs. This receptor was identified in a human donor in good health.

The CDR3 DNA reads as TGCGCCAGCAGCTTGGCCCCTGGGACAGGGGCTATATCCTACGAGCAGTACTTC. Its protein product is CASSLAPGTGAISYEQYF. The J gene is TRBJ2-5, the V gene TRBV5-1, with 10 bases identical to TRBD1. The end of the DNA is better explained by TRBJ2-7, so the J call may be wrong. CDR1 SGHRS and CDR2 YFSETQ come from the germline V gene. This CDR3 contains 18 residues.